This is a list of T cell receptor beta chains from one sample in a study of T cells after yellow fever vaccination. TCRdb recomputed calls from the 5' RACE reads with MiXCR, one row per CDR3 protein. The sample lists about 400,000 distinct CDR3 sequences, 6.2% occurring once. Sequenced here: PBMCs, sampled 5 days after the yellow fever booster vaccination. The receptors derive from a man aged 25-45 years who received the YFV17D yellow fever vaccine. CDR3s include the opening cysteine and the closing phenylalanine or tryptophan. Fields, in order: V gene, clone size, J gene, D gene, CDR3 DNA, CDR3 protein. D genes are given only for firm matches. Not every row has a clone size; where given, it reads once, few, many or a size class.

TRBV15	many	TRBJ2-1	NA	TGTGCCACCTCGGTAAGAGGGTACAATGAGCAGTTCTTC	CATSVRGYNEQFF
TRBV7-2	NA	TRBJ2-5	NA	TGTGCCAGCAGCTTATTCGGGAGCCTCCAAGAGACCCAGTACTTC	CASSLFGSLQETQYF
TRBV27	many	TRBJ2-7	NA	TGTGCCAGCAGTTTACGGCGGGACTCCTACGAGCAGTACTTC	CASSLRRDSYEQYF
TRBV9	few	TRBJ2-3	NA	TGTGCCAGCAGCCTGGCGGGTACCCGCACAGATACGCAGTATTTT	CASSLAGTRTDTQYF
TRBV6-4	few	TRBJ1-4	NA	TGTGCCAGGAGAGACCGTCTGATGCAAAAACTGTTTTTT	CARRDRLMQKLFF
TRBV7-2	NA	TRBJ2-5	NA	TGTGCCAGCAGCACCTTTTGGGAAGAGACCCAGTACTTC	CASSTFWEETQYF
TRBV10-3	few	TRBJ2-7	NA	TGTGCCATCAGGGGTATTCGTGGCTACGAGCAGTACTTC	CAIRGIRGYEQYF
TRBV10-3	few	TRBJ2-7	TRBD2	TGTGCCATCAGTGACGGGCTAGCGGGAGGTGGCGCCTACGAGCAGTACTTC	CAISDGLAGGGAYEQYF
TRBV6-1	many	TRBJ2-7	TRBD1	TGTGCCAGCAGTCCGCGACCGGGACAGGGGCCCTACGAGCAGTACTTC	CASSPRPGQGPYEQYF
TRBV20-1	many	TRBJ2-3	NA	TGCAGTGCATTAGCGGATACGCAGTATTTT	CSALADTQYF
TRBV7-2	few	TRBJ2-2	NA	TGTGCCAGCAGCTTAGACTCTAGAAGGGCCGGGGAGCTGTTTTTT	CASSLDSRRAGELFF
TRBV20-1	NA	TRBJ2-3	TRBD2	TGCAGTGCTCGGGGGAGCGGGGTCACAGATACGCAGTATTTT	CSARGSGVTDTQYF